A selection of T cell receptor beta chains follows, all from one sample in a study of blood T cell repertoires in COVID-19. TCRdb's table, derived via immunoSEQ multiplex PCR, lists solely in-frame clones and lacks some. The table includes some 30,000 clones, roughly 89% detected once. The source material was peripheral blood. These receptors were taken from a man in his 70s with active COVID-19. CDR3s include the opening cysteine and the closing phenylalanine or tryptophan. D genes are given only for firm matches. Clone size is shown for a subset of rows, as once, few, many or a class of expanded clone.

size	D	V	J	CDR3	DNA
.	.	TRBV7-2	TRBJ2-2	CASSLAGQANTGELFF	TGTGCCAGCAGCTTAGCGGGTCAGGCGAACACCGGGGAGCTGTTTTTT
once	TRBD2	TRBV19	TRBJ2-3	CASSSTSGRPFTQYF	TGTGCCAGTAGTAGCACTAGCGGGAGGCCCTTTACGCAGTATTTT
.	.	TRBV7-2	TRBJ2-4	CASSLFSTVAKNIQYF	TGTGCCAGCAGCTTGTTCAGCACAGTAGCCAAAAACATTCAGTACTTC
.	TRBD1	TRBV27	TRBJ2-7	CASSRIGQGLYEQYF	TGTGCCAGCAGTCGCATCGGACAGGGTCTCTACGAGCAGTACTTC
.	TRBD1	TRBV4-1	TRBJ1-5	CASSQDGTGLGNQPQHF	TGCGCCAGCAGCCAAGATGGGACAGGTCTCGGAAATCAGCCCCAGCATTTT
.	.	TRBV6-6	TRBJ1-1	CASSYSNRNTEAFF	TGTGCCAGCAGTTACTCGAATAGGAACACTGAAGCTTTCTTT
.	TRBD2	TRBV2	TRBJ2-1	CASTPLAGETGEQFF	TGTGCCAGCACCCCTCTAGCGGGAGAAACGGGTGAGCAGTTCTTC
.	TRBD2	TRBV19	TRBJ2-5	CASSFFRAGEETQYF	TGTGCCAGTAGTTTTTTCCGAGCGGGAGAAGAGACCCAGTACTTC
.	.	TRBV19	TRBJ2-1	CASSIDLFYNEQFF	TGTGCCAGTAGTATAGATCTATTCTACAATGAGCAGTTCTTC
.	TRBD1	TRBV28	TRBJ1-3	CASRDRGNTIYF	TGTGCCAGCAGGGACAGGGGAAACACCATATATTTT
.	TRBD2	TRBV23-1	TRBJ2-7	CASSQNPPGLAGVPSYEQYF	TGCGCCAGCAGTCAAAACCCACCGGGACTAGCGGGAGTCCCCTCCTACGAGCAGTACTTC
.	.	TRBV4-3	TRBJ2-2	CASSQVNSVGGTGELFF	TGCGCCAGCAGCCAAGTGAACTCCGTCGGGGGCACCGGGGAGCTGTTTTTT
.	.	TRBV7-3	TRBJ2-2	CASSLQGTGELFF	TGTGCCAGCAGCTTACAGGGTACCGGGGAGCTGTTTTTT
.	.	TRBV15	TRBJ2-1	CATSTDNEQFF	TGTGCCACCAGCACCGACAATGAGCAGTTCTTC
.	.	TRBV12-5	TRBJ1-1	CASPGQMNTEAFF	TGTGCTAGTCCCGGACAAATGAACACTGAAGCTTTCTTT
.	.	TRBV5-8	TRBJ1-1	CASSFLGRGTEAFF	TGTGCCAGCAGCTTTCTCGGGAGGGGCACTGAAGCTTTCTTT